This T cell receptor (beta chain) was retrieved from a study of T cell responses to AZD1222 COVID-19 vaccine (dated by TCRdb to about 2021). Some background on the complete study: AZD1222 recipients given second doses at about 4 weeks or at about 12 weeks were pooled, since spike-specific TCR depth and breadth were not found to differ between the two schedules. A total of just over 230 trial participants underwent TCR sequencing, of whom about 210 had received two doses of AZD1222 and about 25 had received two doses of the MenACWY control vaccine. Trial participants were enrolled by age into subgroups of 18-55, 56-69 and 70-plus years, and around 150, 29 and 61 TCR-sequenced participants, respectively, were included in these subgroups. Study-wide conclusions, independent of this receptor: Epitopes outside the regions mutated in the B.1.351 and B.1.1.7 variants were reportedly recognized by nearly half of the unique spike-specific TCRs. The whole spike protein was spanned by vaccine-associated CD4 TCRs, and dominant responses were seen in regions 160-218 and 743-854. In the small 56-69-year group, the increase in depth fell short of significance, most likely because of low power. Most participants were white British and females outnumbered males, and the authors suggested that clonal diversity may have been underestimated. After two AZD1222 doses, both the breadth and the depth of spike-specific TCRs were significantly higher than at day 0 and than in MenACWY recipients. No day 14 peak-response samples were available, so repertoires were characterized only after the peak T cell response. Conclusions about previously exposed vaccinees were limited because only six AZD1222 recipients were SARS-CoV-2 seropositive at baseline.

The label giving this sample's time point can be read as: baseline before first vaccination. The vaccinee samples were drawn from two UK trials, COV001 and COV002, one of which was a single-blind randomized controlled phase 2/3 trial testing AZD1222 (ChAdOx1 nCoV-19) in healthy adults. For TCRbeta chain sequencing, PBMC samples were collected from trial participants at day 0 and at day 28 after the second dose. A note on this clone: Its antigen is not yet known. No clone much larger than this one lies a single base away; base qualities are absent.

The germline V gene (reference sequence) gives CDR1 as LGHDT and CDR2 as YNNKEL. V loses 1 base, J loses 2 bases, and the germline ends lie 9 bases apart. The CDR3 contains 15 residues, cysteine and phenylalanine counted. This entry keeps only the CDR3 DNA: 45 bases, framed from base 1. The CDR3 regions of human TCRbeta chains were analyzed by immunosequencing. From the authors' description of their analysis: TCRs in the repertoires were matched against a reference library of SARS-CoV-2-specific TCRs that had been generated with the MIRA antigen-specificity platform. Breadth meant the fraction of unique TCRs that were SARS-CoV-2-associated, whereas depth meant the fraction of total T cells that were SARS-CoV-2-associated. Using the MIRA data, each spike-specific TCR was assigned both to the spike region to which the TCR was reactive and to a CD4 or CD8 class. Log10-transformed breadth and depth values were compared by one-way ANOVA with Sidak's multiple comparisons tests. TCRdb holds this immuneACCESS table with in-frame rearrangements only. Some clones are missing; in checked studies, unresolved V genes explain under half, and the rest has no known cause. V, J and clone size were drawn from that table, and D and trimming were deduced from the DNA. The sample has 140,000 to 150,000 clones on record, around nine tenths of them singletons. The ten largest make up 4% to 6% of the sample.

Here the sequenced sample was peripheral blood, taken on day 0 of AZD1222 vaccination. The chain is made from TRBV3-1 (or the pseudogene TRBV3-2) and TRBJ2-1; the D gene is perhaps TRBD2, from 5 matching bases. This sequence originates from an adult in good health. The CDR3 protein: CASSQADGTYNEQFF. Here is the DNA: TGTGCCAGCAGCCAAGCTGACGGGACCTACAATGAGCAGTTCTTC.